Shown below are 29 T cell receptor beta chains from a single sample sequenced in a study of Ad26.COV2.S vaccination and SARS-CoV-2 variants. Sequencing used immunoSEQ multiplex PCR; TCRdb keeps in-frame clones, though not all of them. This table holds around 300,000 clones, approximately 87% found once. Treatment described: over 15 received Ad26.COV2.S at low or high dose, single or two shots; roughly five received placebo; per-sample allocation not given. It was on day 63 after the first vaccine or placebo injection that samples were taken. This specimen was peripheral blood, taken in a trial of Ad26.COV2.S vaccine versus placebo. These receptors were obtained from a person between 18 and 65 years old who received the Ad26.COV2.S COVID-19 vaccine or a placebo.

The chain is built from TRBV12-3 or TRBV12-4 and TRBJ2-7; D gene ambiguous. V was cut by 5 bases and J by 3 bases, with 11 bases left in between. CDR3 size: 13 residues. CDR3 DNA: TGTGCCAGCAGTAAGACATGGGACTACGAGCAGTACTTC. It translates to CASSKTWDYEQYF.

The V call is TRBV27, the J call TRBJ2-1, with 10 bases lining up with TRBD2. CDR1 and CDR2 from the germline V gene are MNHEY and SMNVEV (reference sequence). V dropped 3 bases and J dropped 8; count of bases not matched to a gene: 7. CDR3 length equals 15 residues. The DNA of the CDR3 is TGTGCCAGCAGTTTCGAGCGGGAGGGCTTCCATGAGCAGTTCTTC. It codes for CASSFEREGFHEQFF.

As to this clone: Other DNA sequences in the sample encode the same CDR3. The chain carries TRBV7-8 and TRBJ2-7; D not certain. V lost 1 base and J lost 3, with 7 bases in between. This CDR3 comprises 13 residues. The V gene's germline CDR1 is SGHVS and CDR2 FQNEAQ. CDR3 DNA sequence: TGTGCCAGCAGCTTAGTAGGCGGCTACGAGCAGTACTTC. It codes for CASSLVGGYEQYF.

V and J are TRBV2 and TRBJ2-7; TRBD1 matches 10 bases. CDR3 length: 15 residues. Trimming took 6 bases from V and 7 from J; bases not matched to a gene: 12. Germline V gene sequence: CDR1 SNHLY, CDR2 FYNNEI. CDR3 region: CASSVIPDRGQEQYF. The CDR3 DNA reads as TGTGCCAGCAGCGTAATACCCGACAGGGGGCAGGAGCAGTACTTC.

The chain carries TRBV4-1 and TRBJ2-7, with a possible D match to TRBD2 (5 bases). V lost 2 bases to trimming and J lost 0 bases, with 20 bases between them. Germline CDR1 and CDR2: MGHRA and YSYEKL. The CDR3 spans 18 residues. The CDR3 DNA reads TGCGCCAGCAGCCAATTTACCAGAGGGTCCATAGGCTCCTACGAGCAGTACTTC. Its protein product is CASSQFTRGSIGSYEQYF.

This chain links TRBV19 with TRBJ1-4; TRBD1 might be the D (5 bases). The CDR3 totals 16 residues. V gave up 2 bases and J gave up 2 bases, with 12 bases separating them. Germline V CDR1 and CDR2: LNHDA, SQIVND (reference sequence). CDR3 in DNA: TGTGCCAGTAGTATAAAGGGCGGGGCGACTAATGAAAAACTGTTTTTT. It encodes CASSIKGGATNEKLFF.

This clone was seen only once. The chain links TRBV15 to TRBJ1-1; possibly TRBD1 for D (5 bases). V was shortened by 7 bases and J by 7 bases, with 16 bases between the two germline ends. The CDR3 contains 13 residues. Germline V lookup: CDR1 LNHNV, CDR2 YYDKDF (reference sequence). The CDR3 region is CATTPGFGDEAFF. The CDR3 region has the DNA TGTGCCACCACTCCAGGGTTTGGAGATGAAGCTTTCTTT.

This chain uses TRBV4-1 with TRBJ1-5, with D uncertain. Germline V gives CDR1 MGHRA, CDR2 YSYEKL. Trimming cost V 0 bases and J 6 bases, with 9 bases left between them. The CDR3 is 14 amino acids. The CDR3 DNA is TGCGCCAGCAGCCAAGATCCCGGGCGTCAGCCCCAGCATTTT. Its translation: CASSQDPGRQPQHF.

This clone was observed a single time. V usage is TRBV30 and J usage is TRBJ2-3; TRBD2 matches 9 bases. This CDR3 comprises 16 residues. V shed 3 bases and J 2 bases; nucleotides not matched to a gene: 9. Germline-derived CDR1 and CDR2 are GTSNPN and SVGIG (reference sequence). Here the CDR3 DNA reads TGTGCCTGGAGGGCTAGCGGGGCACTCGACACAGATACGCAGTATTTT. Amino acids: CAWRASGALDTDTQYF.

This rearrangement joins TRBV3-1 (or the pseudogene TRBV3-2) to TRBJ1-1; D is unclear. V was clipped by 4 bases and J by 0 bases, with 6 bases between them. The germline V gene has CDR1 LGHDT and CDR2 YNNKEL (reference sequence). This CDR3 has 13 amino acids. CDR3 loop: CASSPDMNTEAFF. DNA for the CDR3: TGTGCCAGCAGCCCCGACATGAACACTGAAGCTTTCTTT.

The chain has TRBV28 and TRBJ2-3, with 9 nucleotides matching TRBD1. V trimming: 3 bases; J trimming: 4 bases; junction bases outside the gene matches: 5. CDR3 size: 15 residues. Germline CDR1 MDHEN, CDR2 SYDVKM. The CDR3 is CASSFRDRAADTQYF. In DNA, the CDR3 is TGTGCCAGCAGTTTCCGGGACAGGGCAGCAGATACGCAGTATTTT.

This sequence joins TRBV7-2 and TRBJ1-3; TRBD1 might be the D (5 bases). Germline lookup yields CDR1 SGHTA and CDR2 FQGNSA. This CDR3 has 18 amino acids. Trimming left V 2 bases short and J 1 base short, with 18 bases between. CDR3 nucleotides: TGTGCCAGCAGCTTAAGGGGCGGACCGTCTGTTTCTGGAAACACCATATATTTT. This encodes CASSLRGGPSVSGNTIYF.

The CDR3 DNA sequence: TGTGCCAGCAGTTACTCAGGGGGAATCTATGGCTACACCTTC. Translating gives CASSYSGGIYGYTF. The V call is TRBV6-5, the J call TRBJ1-2; TRBD1 is a possible D gene (6 bases). V was shortened by 0 bases and J by 4 bases, with 9 bases between the two germline ends. The CDR3 is 14 residues long. Germline assignment: CDR1 MNHEY and CDR2 SVGAGI.

V is TRBV2 and J is TRBJ1-3; perhaps TRBD1 as D (6 bases). V was cut by 2 bases and J by 16 bases, with 15 bases left in between. The CDR3 totals 12 residues. The germline V gene encodes CDR1 SNHLY and CDR2 FYNNEI. The CDR3 DNA follows: TGTGCCAGCAGTGAAAACTCAGGGGCAGGGTATTTT. This sequence encodes CASSENSGAGYF.

The chain couples TRBV4-3 to TRBJ2-3; tentative D call: TRBD2 (5 bases). CDR3 length: 15 amino acids. V was pared by 1 base and J by 0 bases, with 8 bases between. Germline V gene lookup returns CDR1 LGHNA and CDR2 YSLEER. In DNA, the CDR3 is TGCGCCAGCAGCCAAGTTACGGGAAGCACAGATACGCAGTATTTT. Protein sequence: CASSQVTGSTDTQYF.

The chain carries TRBV9 and TRBJ2-3; 7 nucleotides agree with TRBD2. With 5 bases clipped from V and 0 bases from J, the junction kept 6 bases outside the gene matches. The CDR3 length is 15 residues. From germline, CDR1 is SGDLS and CDR2 YYNGEE. CDR3 region: CASSNLAVSTDTQYF. The CDR3 DNA reads as TGTGCCAGCAGTAACCTAGCGGTGAGCACAGATACGCAGTATTTT.

This clone was recorded once. The chain has TRBV7-9 and TRBJ1-1; D unclear. Germline-derived CDR1 and CDR2 are SEHNR and FQNEAQ (reference sequence). V was pared by 1 base and J by 0 bases, with 6 bases between. The CDR3 has 14 residues. CDR3 sequence: CASSLVGMNTEAFF. CDR3 DNA: TGTGCCAGCAGCTTAGTTGGAATGAACACTGAAGCTTTCTTT.

The rearrangement links TRBV7-8 to TRBJ2-3; 14 nucleotides match TRBD2. The CDR3 covers 16 residues. Germline V CDR1 and CDR2: SGHVS, FQNEAQ. Trimming at V came to 5 bases and at J to 6 bases, leaving 7 bases not matched to a gene. In nucleotides, the CDR3 is TGTGCCAGCAGCCTATGGACTAGCGGGAGGACGGATACGCAGTATTTT. Translating gives CASSLWTSGRTDTQYF. Combining the CDR3 with reference TRBV7-8 and TRBJ2-3 gives the whole variable domain GAGVSQSPRYKVAKRGQDVALRCDPISGHVSLFWYQQALGQGPEFLTYFQNEAQLDKSGLPSDRFFAERPEGSVSTLKIQRTQQEDSAVYLCASSLWTSGRTDTQYFGPGTRLTVL.

V and J are TRBV19 and TRBJ1-2; 12 bases align to TRBD1. Germline-derived CDR1 and CDR2 are LNHDA and SQIVND (reference sequence). The CDR3 is made up of 14 amino acids. Trimming cost V 8 bases and J 3 bases; bases outside gene matches: 4. The CDR3 protein is CASWDRGLYYGYTF. CDR3 coding DNA: TGTGCCAGTTGGGACAGGGGGCTCTACTATGGCTACACCTTC. The full variable domain, in which reference TRBV19 and TRBJ1-2 provide the parts outside the CDR3, is DGGITQSPKYLFRKEGQNVTLSCEQNLNHDAMYWYRQDPGQGLRLIYYSQIVNDFQKGDIAEGYSVSREKKESFPLTVTSAQKNPTAFYLCASWDRGLYYGYTFGSGTRLTVV.

The chain links TRBV4-1 to TRBJ2-1; D is possibly TRBD1 or TRBD2 (5 bases each). V lost 1 base, J lost 7 bases, and 17 bases lay in between. Germline-derived CDR1 and CDR2 are MGHRA and YSYEKL. This CDR3 has 16 amino acids. The CDR3 DNA sequence: TGCGCCAGCAGCCAAGGTAGAGGGACGGGGTGGAATGAGCAGTTCTTC. Protein product: CASSQGRGTGWNEQFF.

The chain combines TRBV25-1 with TRBJ1-5; D not resolved. V was trimmed by 3 bases and J by 0 bases, leaving 6 bases between them. This CDR3 contains 14 residues. Germline V gene sequence: CDR1 MGHDK, CDR2 SYGVNS. The DNA for the CDR3 is TGTGCCAGCAGTGACCCTTATAGCAATCAGCCCCAGCATTTT. This translates into CASSDPYSNQPQHF. Variable domain in full (rest from reference TRBV25-1 and TRBJ1-5): EADIYQTPRYLVIGTGKKITLECSQTMGHDKMYWYQQDPGMELHLIHYSYGVNSTEKGDLSSESTVSRIRTEHFPLTLESARPSHTSQYLCASSDPYSNQPQHFGDGTRLSIL.

The chain carries TRBV5-4 and TRBJ2-5; D is ambiguous. The CDR3 is 15 residues long. Germline CDR1 reads SGHNT; CDR2 reads YYREEE (reference sequence). Trimming took off 0 bases at V and 2 bases at J, with 11 bases between the two ends. The CDR3 loop reads CASSLEGQRQETQYF. The DNA of the CDR3 is TGTGCCAGCAGCTTGGAAGGCCAACGGCAAGAGACCCAGTACTTC.

This chain joins TRBV13 and TRBJ1-1; D is perhaps TRBD1 (5 bases). This CDR3 comprises 16 residues. Germline CDR1 PRHDT, CDR2 FYEKMQ (reference sequence). Trimming removed 3 bases at V and 1 base at J, with 15 bases between. The DNA of the CDR3 is TGTGCCAGCAGCTTCGGGAGAGGGCAGGGGAACACTGAAGCTTTCTTT. It codes for CASSFGRGQGNTEAFF.

The rearrangement joins TRBV19 to TRBJ2-5, with no clear D. CDR3 size: 12 residues. Germline V gene sequence: CDR1 LNHDA, CDR2 SQIVND (reference sequence). The V and J ends lost 8 bases and 5 bases respectively, with 12 bases between them. CDR3 coding DNA: TGTGCCAGTTCGACAATTGGGGAGACCCAGTACTTC. It encodes CASSTIGETQYF.

The chain combines TRBV27 with TRBJ1-1; the match to TRBD1 covers 7 bases. The germline V gene has CDR1 MNHEY and CDR2 SMNVEV (reference sequence). V trimming: 9 bases; J trimming: 1 base; junction bases outside the gene matches: 8. The CDR3 runs 14 residues. CDR3 coding DNA: TGTGCCAGTTACCCGGGACAGCCGAACACTGAAGCTTTCTTT. Its protein product is CASYPGQPNTEAFF.

The chain employs TRBV19 and TRBJ1-1, with D perhaps TRBD1 (6 bases). The CDR3 has 17 residues. The V gene lost 5 bases and the J gene lost 1 base, with 20 bases spanning the gap. Germline-derived CDR1 and CDR2 are LNHDA and SQIVND (reference sequence). The CDR3 DNA reads TGTGCCAGTAGTGACTCACTAACAGGGAGAAGGAACACTGAAGCTTTCTTT. As protein: CASSDSLTGRRNTEAFF.

On this clone itself: The conserved phenylalanine or tryptophan is not found at the CDR3 terminus, so this likely reflects a read error. The DNA is left out, because the CDR3 cannot be placed on it with certainty; the CDR3 is given as TCRdb lists it. This chain joins TRBV3-1 (or the pseudogene TRBV3-2) and TRBJ2-7; the table's D call, TRBD1, has no DNA check behind it. Germline lookup yields CDR1 LGHDT and CDR2 YNNKEL (reference sequence). Inclusive of both ends, the CDR3 amounts to 13 amino acids. This CDR3 reads CASSQDLRTGSPI.

V and J are TRBV3-1 (or the pseudogene TRBV3-2) and TRBJ1-6, with no clear D. V was pared by 4 bases and J by 10 bases, with 14 bases between. The CDR3 extends over 14 amino acids. Germline CDR1 reads LGHDT; CDR2 reads YNNKEL (reference sequence). The DNA of the CDR3 is TGTGCCAGCAGCCTGACCCGCGAGGACTCACCCCTCCACTTT. Its translation: CASSLTREDSPLHF.

The J gene is TRBJ2-6, the V gene TRBV6-6, with a weak D call TRBD2 (6 bases). This CDR3 comprises 15 residues. V lost 7 bases and J lost 0, with 10 bases in between. Germline lookup yields CDR1 MNHNY and CDR2 SVGAGI (reference sequence). The CDR3 DNA reads TGTGCCAGCACCAAGGAGGGCTCTGGGGCCAACGTCCTGACTTTC. This encodes CASTKEGSGANVLTF.